This T cell receptor beta chain came from a study of cytomegalovirus exposure and HLA in healthy donors. The PCR used 60 Vbeta and 13 Jbeta primers. Here immunoSEQ multiplex PCR was the method, and the copy in TCRdb shows in-frame clones only, minus some. The profile shows about 100,000 clones, about 77% of them singletons. In regard to this clone: Its matching antigen is unknown.

The CDR3 totals 15 residues. V lost 0 bases to trimming and J lost 5 bases; unmatched junction nucleotides: 7. Germline CDR1 is SGDLS and CDR2 is YYNGEE. Study-wide findings and caveats: Fewer N-insertions than the approximately 700-donor mean were reportedly shown by an Asian-associated ancestry cluster in a later analysis. CMV serostatus was the sole immune exposure data available. Looking again later, the authors saw that most CMV-associated TCR beta chains seemed HLA-restricted.

The chain has TRBV9 and TRBJ2-7; TRBD2 aligns across 8 bases. Sequencing input: PBMCs. The source is a woman in her forties or fifties in good health and CMV-seropositive. This CDR3 reads CASSVEGGRTDEQYF. The DNA for the CDR3 is TGTGCCAGCAGCGTAGAAGGCGGGAGGACCGACGAGCAGTACTTC.